This TCR beta chain originates from a study of T and B cells in COVID-19 patients. TRB rearrangements were amplified by multiplex PCR with BIOMED2 TRB-A/B primers. From the multiplex PCR reads, TCRdb called clonotypes with MiXCR, one entry per CDR3 protein. The sample records approximately 8,500 distinct CDR3 sequences, more than 25% being singletons. Blood genomic DNA input for TRB amplification was 250-500 ng. V was pared by 4 bases and J by 5 bases, with 12 bases between. Germline assignment: CDR1 MNHEY and CDR2 SMNVEV (reference sequence). The CDR3 sequence is 14 residues long. By its share, this clonotype is medium-sized.

The sequence derives from a human donor who had recovered from COVID-19. This chain uses TRBV27 with TRBJ2-1, with a possible D match to TRBD1 (5 bases). Sequencing used blood. The CDR3 DNA is TGTGCCAGCAGTTACCCAGACAGTAACAATGAGCAGTTCTTC. It is translated as CASSYPDSNNEQFF.